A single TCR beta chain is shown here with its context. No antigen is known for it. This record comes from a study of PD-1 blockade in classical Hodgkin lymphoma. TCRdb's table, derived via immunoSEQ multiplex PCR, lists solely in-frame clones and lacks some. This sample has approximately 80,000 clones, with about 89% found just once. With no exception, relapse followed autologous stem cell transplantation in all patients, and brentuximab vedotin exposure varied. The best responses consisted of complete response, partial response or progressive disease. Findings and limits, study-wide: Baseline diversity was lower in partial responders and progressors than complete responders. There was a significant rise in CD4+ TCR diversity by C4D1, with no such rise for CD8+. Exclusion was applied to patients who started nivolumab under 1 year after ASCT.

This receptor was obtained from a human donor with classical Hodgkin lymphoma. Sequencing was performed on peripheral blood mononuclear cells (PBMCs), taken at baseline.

CDR3 residues: CASSGLAGRHEQYF. The CDR3 DNA follows: TGCGCCAGCAGTGGACTAGCGGGCCGCCACGAGCAGTACTTC. V and J are TRBV10-2 and TRBJ2-7; 10 positions agree with TRBD2. The CDR3 is made up of 14 amino acids. CDR1 is WSHSY and CDR2 is SAAADI in the germline V gene. V lost 4 bases and J lost 5; bases outside the gene matches: 5.